The clone carrying this T cell receptor (beta chain) was seen only once. Its antigen is as yet unknown. This sample was included in a study of cytomegalovirus exposure and HLA in healthy donors. Whole-study results and caveats: Rarity marked most TCR sequences, yet some public TCRs occurred in many donors.

Trimming took off 6 bases at V and 2 bases at J, with 14 bases between the two ends. The CDR3 sequence is 14 residues long. Germline loops: CDR1 LNHDA, CDR2 SQIVND (reference sequence). PCR was performed using 60 Vbeta and 13 Jbeta primers. The repertoire was sequenced with immunoSEQ multiplex PCR; TCRdb's copy has only in-frame clones and lacks some. The table shows about 130,000 clones, with approximately 81% occurring only once. The chain uses TRBV19 and TRBJ2-7, with D tentatively TRBD2 (6 bases). This TCR was sampled from a man aged 18 to 29 in good health and CMV-seropositive. Source material: PBMCs. In nucleotides, the CDR3 is TGTGCCAGTAGCTATCGGGACTTCACCTACGAGCAGTACTTC. This gives the protein CASSYRDFTYEQYF.